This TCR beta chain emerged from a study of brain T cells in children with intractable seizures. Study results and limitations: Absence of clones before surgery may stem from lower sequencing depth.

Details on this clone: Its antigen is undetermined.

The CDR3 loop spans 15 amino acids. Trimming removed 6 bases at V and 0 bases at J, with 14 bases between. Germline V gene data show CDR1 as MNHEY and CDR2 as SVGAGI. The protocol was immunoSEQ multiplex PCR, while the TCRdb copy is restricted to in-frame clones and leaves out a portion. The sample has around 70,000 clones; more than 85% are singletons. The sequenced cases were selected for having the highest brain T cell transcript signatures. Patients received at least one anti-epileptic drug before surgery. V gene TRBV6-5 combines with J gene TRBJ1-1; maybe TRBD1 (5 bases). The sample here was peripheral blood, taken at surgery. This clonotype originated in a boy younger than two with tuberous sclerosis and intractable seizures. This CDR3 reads CASRLGRPMNTEAFF. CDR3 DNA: TGTGCCAGCAGGCTGGGACGGCCCATGAACACTGAAGCTTTCTTT.